The table lists the clone carrying this TCR beta chain with a few counts. Germline-derived CDR1 and CDR2 are SGDLS and YYNGEE. V lost 4 bases to trimming and J lost 3 bases, with 14 bases between them. This CDR3 region has 15 residues. This entry belongs to a study of T cells after yellow fever vaccination. 5'RACE template switching added a universal primer site and UMIs to TCR cDNA. Each CDR3 protein gets one entry after TCRdb re-called the 5' RACE reads with MiXCR. This sample has under 200,000 distinct CDR3 sequences, with 11% found just once. The gene calls are TRBV9 and TRBJ2-1; either TRBD1 or TRBD2 may fit D (5 bases each). The source was CD8+ T cells sorted from PBMCs, collected 15 days after the yellow fever booster vaccination. The sequence derives from a man in his late teens or twenties who received the YFV17D yellow fever vaccine. This CDR3 is CASSPEGQGYNEQFF. The CDR3 nucleotides are TGTGCCAGCAGCCCCGAGGGTCAGGGCTACAATGAGCAGTTCTTC.